This T cell receptor (beta chain) was retrieved from a study of early T cells in non-severe SARS-CoV-2 infection. Looking at the study overall: Sequencing input comprised bulk RNA from unsorted whole blood; chain pairing was not available.

This clonotype was found a few times. The antigen remains undetermined. Individual cDNA molecules were tagged with unique molecular identifiers, the study reported. From the 5' RACE reads, TCRdb called clonotypes with MiXCR, one entry per CDR3 protein. The data show tens of thousands of distinct CDR3 sequences, 14% to 15% seen once. Study-level findings and limits: Missing private and CD4 specificities, VDJdb matching favored anti-spike CD8 responses.

V was clipped by 5 bases and J by 2 bases, with 7 bases between them. The germline V gene encodes CDR1 SGHAT and CDR2 FQNNGV. This CDR3 comprises 12 residues. The specimen sequenced was whole blood. The sequence was collected from an adult who was a healthcare worker with PCR-confirmed SARS-CoV-2 infection or an uninfected control (not recorded which). The chain uses TRBV11-2 and TRBJ2-7; D ambiguous. DNA for the CDR3: TGTGCCAGCAGCCAGGTCACCTACGAGCAGTACTTC. It translates to CASSQVTYEQYF.